A single sample is the source of the 30 T cell receptor beta chains below, sequenced in a study of blood T cell repertoires in COVID-19 (dated by TCRdb to the early 2020s). The library was obtained by the immunoSEQ multiplex PCR assay. TCRdb mirrors the immuneACCESS table, restricted to in-frame sequences. Some clones are absent from its copies; in checked studies, under half trace to an unresolved V gene, and the reason for the others is unknown. For this sample there are 100,000 to 150,000 clones; approximately 81% appear just once. In total, the top ten clones hold about 40% of the sample. What was sequenced was peripheral blood. The receptors were gathered from a man aged 40-49 years with active or convalescent COVID-19.

The V gene is TRBV7-2, the J gene TRBJ2-1; 11 nucleotides match TRBD2. Germline assignment: CDR1 SGHTA and CDR2 FQGNSA. The CDR3 runs to 16 residues. V was clipped by 5 bases and J by 4 bases; unmatched bases: 7. This CDR3 is CASSRSGRAAYNEQFF. The CDR3 DNA sequence: TGTGCCAGCAGCCGTAGCGGGAGGGCCGCGTACAATGAGCAGTTCTTC.

Concerning this clone itself: A junction end diverges from the germline sequence, so it may reflect a read error. The chain uses TRBV24-1 and TRBJ1-2; D perhaps matches TRBD1 (5 bases). The CDR3 is 13 amino acids. CDR1 is KGHDR, CDR2 SFDVKD, per germline. The CDR3 DNA reads as TGTGCCACCAGTGACTCGGGGGGGGATCTTCCATTCTTC. Its protein product is CATSDSGGDLPFF.

This clone was recorded only once. The chain uses TRBV5-6 and TRBJ1-2; D perhaps matches TRBD1 (6 bases). V was shortened by 1 base and J by 7 bases, with 11 bases between the two germline ends. In germline, CDR1 is SGHDT, CDR2 YYEEEE. The CDR3 covers 13 residues. The CDR3 spells CASSLIGGSGYTF. The CDR3 region has the DNA TGTGCCAGCAGCTTGATAGGGGGTAGTGGCTACACCTTC.

V and J are TRBV18 and TRBJ1-1; tentative D call: TRBD1 (6 bases). Germline values: CDR1 KGHSH, CDR2 LQKENI. Trimming shortened V by 6 bases and J by 3 bases, and 20 bases separated the two germline ends. The CDR3 sequence is 16 residues long. The CDR3 DNA reads as TGTGCCAGCTCCCAATTACAGGGTTTAAAGGACACTGAAGCTTTCTTT. Protein: CASSQLQGLKDTEAFF.

The chain uses TRBV11-1 and TRBJ2-2, with 7 bases that match TRBD1. The CDR3 has 16 residues. Germline V lookup: CDR1 SGHAT, CDR2 FQDESV (reference sequence). V was pared by 6 bases and J by 5 bases, with 12 bases of the junction left unmatched. CDR3 in amino acids: CASRYRGQLGTGELFF. CDR3 DNA sequence: TGTGCCAGCAGATACAGGGGTCAGCTCGGGACCGGGGAGCTGTTTTTT. The whole variable domain, filled in from reference TRBV11-1 and TRBJ2-2, reads EAEVAQSPRYKITEKSQAVAFWCDPISGHATLYWYRQILGQGPELLVQFQDESVVDDSQLPKDRFSAERLKGVDSTLKIQPAELGDSAMYLCASRYRGQLGTGELFFGEGSRLTVL.

This clone came up a few times. The chain is built from TRBV5-8 and TRBJ2-5, with D maybe TRBD1 (5 bases). The CDR3 runs 14 residues. Per the germline V gene, CDR1 is SGHTS and CDR2 is YDEGEE. Trimming left V 4 bases short and J 1 base short, with 11 bases between. CDR3 in DNA: TGTGCCAGCAGCCGGTGGGGCCTCCAAGAGACCCAGTACTTC. It codes for CASSRWGLQETQYF.

This clone showed up just once. The chain employs TRBV7-2 and TRBJ1-2, with D unresolved. Trimming took 1 base from V and 0 from J, leaving 12 bases between them. Germline V gene sequence: CDR1 SGHTA, CDR2 FQGNSA. This CDR3 is built from 16 residues. DNA of the CDR3: TGTGCCAGCAGCTTAGGGTGGCCAGAAACTAACTATGGCTACACCTTC. Its protein is CASSLGWPETNYGYTF.

The chain has TRBV4-1 and TRBJ2-2; TRBD1 might be the D (5 bases). In germline, CDR1 is MGHRA, CDR2 YSYEKL. The V and J ends lost 3 bases and 0 bases respectively, with 11 bases between them. This CDR3 is 16 amino acids long. This CDR3 is CASSQETASNTGELFF. CDR3 bases: TGCGCCAGCAGCCAGGAGACAGCCTCGAACACCGGGGAGCTGTTTTTT.

To note about this clone: Other DNA sequences from this sample encode an identical CDR3 as well. The rearrangement joins TRBV5-1 to TRBJ1-4; unclear D gene. The CDR3 is made up of 14 amino acids. Germline V gives CDR1 SGHRS, CDR2 YFSETQ. Trimming removed 1 base from V and 0 bases from J, with 4 bases in between. In DNA form, the CDR3 reads TGCGCCAGCAGCTTGACGGCAACTAATGAAAAACTGTTTTTT. This sequence encodes CASSLTATNEKLFF.

The rearrangement joins TRBV5-1 to TRBJ1-2; D perhaps matches TRBD1 (6 bases). Looked up from germline, CDR1 is SGHRS and CDR2 is YFSETQ. Between the trimmed V and J ends, which lost 3 bases and 4 bases, there was a span of 7 bases. This CDR3 has 12 amino acids. The CDR3 bases are TGCGCCAGCAGCTCGGACAGCTATGGCTACACCTTC. Protein: CASSSDSYGYTF.

This clone was observed a single time. The chain employs TRBV7-2 and TRBJ1-1; D is ambiguous. Between the trimmed V and J ends, which lost 0 bases and 2 bases, there was a span of 7 bases. The CDR3 is 14 amino acids. The germline V gene encodes CDR1 SGHTA and CDR2 FQGNSA. DNA of the CDR3: TGTGCCAGCAGCTTAGCGACTGACAACACTGAAGCTTTCTTT. This translates into CASSLATDNTEAFF. Looking up the rest from reference TRBV7-2 and TRBJ1-1 gives the full variable domain: GAGVSQSPSNKVTEKGKDVELRCDPISGHTALYWYRQSLGQGLEFLIYFQGNSAPDKSGLPSDRFSAERTGGSVSTLTIQRTQQEDSAVYLCASSLATDNTEAFFGQGTRLTVV.

The chain recombines TRBV6-1 with TRBJ1-2, with D perhaps TRBD1 (5 bases). Per germline, CDR1 MNHNS and CDR2 SASEGT. The CDR3 is 12 amino acids. Trimming cost V 3 bases and J 8 bases, with 10 bases left between them. CDR3 amino acids: CASSDQGWGYTF. The CDR3 nucleotides are TGTGCCAGCAGTGATCAGGGTTGGGGCTACACCTTC.

The V call is TRBV6-2 or TRBV6-3, the J call TRBJ1-6; no clear D gene. V was cut by 2 bases and J by 7 bases, with 9 bases left in between. CDR3 size: 14 residues. Per germline, CDR1 MNHEY and CDR2 SVGEGT. CDR3 protein: CASSYRQRNSPLHF. Written as DNA, the CDR3 is TGTGCCAGCAGTTACCGGCAGCGGAATTCACCCCTCCACTTT.

The V call is TRBV5-1, the J call TRBJ2-1; 9 positions agree with TRBD2. J lost 10 bases, V lost 1 base, and 6 bases had no gene match. Germline CDR1 and CDR2: SGHRS and YFSETQ. The CDR3 is 14 amino acids. The CDR3 DNA reads TGCGCCAGCAGCTTGTGGCCAGCGGGGGGAGAGCAGTTCTTC. It encodes CASSLWPAGGEQFF.

The J gene is TRBJ2-4, the V gene TRBV29-1; 8 bases are a match to TRBD2. CDR1 SQVTM and CDR2 ANQGSEA come from the germline V gene. The CDR3 is 19 residues long. Trimming cost V 1 base and J 2 bases; bases outside gene matches: 16. CDR3 sequence (DNA): TGCAGCGTTGAAGGCCCTCCTACTAGCGGCCAGGGAACCAAAAACATTCAGTACTTC. Protein: CSVEGPPTSGQGTKNIQYF.

V is TRBV27 and J is TRBJ1-2, with a tentative D call TRBD1 (5 bases). Germline CDR1 MNHEY, CDR2 SMNVEV (reference sequence). This CDR3 region has 13 residues. Trimming cost V 3 bases and J 1 base, with 6 bases left between them. CDR3 nucleotides: TGTGCCAGCAGTTTCGGGGGTAACTATGGCTACACCTTC. Translated: CASSFGGNYGYTF.

The chain joins TRBV6-4 to TRBJ2-7, with D possibly TRBD2 on 6 matching bases. The CDR3 extends over 13 amino acids. The ends were cut back, 4 bases at V and 3 bases at J, with 10 bases in the middle. Germline V CDR1 and CDR2: MRHNA, SNTAGT. Here the CDR3 DNA reads TGTGCCAGCAGTGCGGAGGGCGGCTACGAGCAGTACTTC. Its protein is CASSAEGGYEQYF.

The rearrangement uses TRBV30 and TRBJ1-1; D ambiguous. V dropped 0 bases and J dropped 1 base, with 6 bases sitting between them. Germline V lookup: CDR1 GTSNPN, CDR2 SVGIG (reference sequence). The CDR3 runs to 13 residues. CDR3 coding DNA: TGTGCCTGGAGTGTACGGTGGAACACTGAAGCTTTCTTT. Translated: CAWSVRWNTEAFF.

The V call is TRBV5-6, the J call TRBJ1-3, with a tentative D call TRBD1 (5 bases). The CDR3 consists of 14 residues. Deletions cut 0 bases from V and 2 bases from J, with 6 bases between. Germline-derived CDR1 and CDR2 are SGHDT and YYEEEE. The CDR3 loop reads CASSLEDTGNTIYF. DNA for the CDR3: TGTGCCAGCAGCTTGGAGGACACTGGAAACACCATATATTTT. The full variable domain, completed using reference TRBV5-6 and TRBJ1-3, is DAGVTQSPTHLIKTRGQQVTLRCSPKSGHDTVSWYQQALGQGPQFIFQYYEEEERQRGNFPDRFSGHQFPNYSSELNVNALLLGDSALYLCASSLEDTGNTIYFGEGSWLTVV.

In this sample, this clone turned up a few times. V is TRBV6-2 or TRBV6-3 and J is TRBJ1-5, with D possibly TRBD1 on 5 matching bases. This CDR3 region has 16 residues. CDR1 is MNHEY, CDR2 SVGEGT, per germline. V lost 2 bases and J 8 bases, leaving 19 bases between the germline ends. CDR3 DNA sequence: TGTGCCAGCAGTTACGGCAGTGTCTATTCGGGGGAGCCCCAGCATTTT. Translated: CASSYGSVYSGEPQHF.

The chain recombines TRBV9 with TRBJ2-7; D is unresolved. Trimming took 9 bases from V and 3 from J, leaving 13 bases between them. The CDR3 is 12 amino acids. Germline-derived CDR1 and CDR2 are SGDLS and YYNGEE. The CDR3 region has the DNA TGTGCCAATCTAACGGGTTGCTACGAGCAGTACTTC. This translates into CANLTGCYEQYF.

The count of this clone is one. This chain joins TRBV12-3 or TRBV12-4 and TRBJ1-2; perhaps TRBD1 as D (5 bases). V was trimmed by 5 bases and J by 8 bases, leaving 12 bases between them. The CDR3 has 12 residues. The CDR3 reads CASSPRTKGYTF. The CDR3 bases are TGTGCCAGCAGTCCCCGGACAAAGGGCTACACCTTC.

J is TRBJ1-4 and V is TRBV28, with 8 bases fitting TRBD1. Germline V gene sequence: CDR1 MDHEN, CDR2 SYDVKM. The CDR3 extends over 14 amino acids. V dropped 3 bases and J dropped 8; count of bases not matched to a gene: 5. CDR3 nucleotides: TGTGCCAGCAGTTTGAGGGACAGGTTCGAAAAACTGTTTTTT. This gives the protein CASSLRDRFEKLFF.

The rearrangement uses TRBV7-9 and TRBJ2-3; 8 bases are a match to TRBD2. Germline V gene sequence: CDR1 SEHNR, CDR2 FQNEAQ (reference sequence). V was clipped by 3 bases and J by 4 bases; unmatched bases: 6. The CDR3 covers 15 residues. CDR3 residues: CASSFSSGSSDTQYF. The CDR3 DNA reads TGTGCCAGCAGCTTTAGCAGCGGGAGCTCAGATACGCAGTATTTT.

This clone was found once. The V call is TRBV27, the J call TRBJ2-5; TRBD1 matches at 10 bases. Germline lookup yields CDR1 MNHEY and CDR2 SMNVEV (reference sequence). The CDR3 is 15 residues long. Germline trimming cut 5 bases from V and 4 bases from J; bases unmatched to any gene: 7. In DNA form, the CDR3 reads TGTGCCAGCAGTCCGAGACAGGGGGCAAGAGAGACCCAGTACTTC. Amino acid sequence: CASSPRQGARETQYF.

The chain links TRBV5-4 to TRBJ2-5; 9 nucleotides align to TRBD2. J lost 5 bases, V lost 2 bases, and 7 bases had no gene match. Germline loops: CDR1 SGHNT, CDR2 YYREEE (reference sequence). The CDR3 is 15 residues long. The CDR3 region is CASSFGRGGAETQYF. The CDR3 DNA follows: TGTGCCAGCAGCTTCGGTCGCGGGGGGGCGGAGACCCAGTACTTC.

The chain uses TRBV20-1 and TRBJ2-2; D is perhaps TRBD1 (6 bases). The germline V and J ends were trimmed by 5 bases and 6 bases, with 7 bases remaining between them. Germline V gene lookup returns CDR1 DFQATT and CDR2 SNEGSKA (reference sequence). This CDR3 has 11 residues. CDR3 amino acids: CSAHRAGELFF. CDR3 sequence (DNA): TGCAGTGCTCACAGGGCCGGGGAGCTGTTTTTT.

This chain joins TRBV5-1 and TRBJ1-2; no definite D call. The CDR3 extends over 13 amino acids. With 3 bases removed from V and 2 bases from J, the gap between germline ends came to 8 bases. Germline assignment: CDR1 SGHRS and CDR2 YFSETQ. CDR3 bases: TGCGCCAGCAGCTCAGGTATGAACTATGGCTACACCTTC. Its translation is CASSSGMNYGYTF.

Only one count was recorded for this clone. The chain carries TRBV28 and TRBJ1-4, with TRBD1 matching 7 bases. Germline lookup yields CDR1 MDHEN and CDR2 SYDVKM. This CDR3 has 16 residues. J gave up 5 bases and V 9 bases, and 15 bases lay outside the gene matches. The CDR3 coding sequence is TGTGCCAGTACATTCCCAACCGGGACAGTCAATGAAAAACTGTTTTTT. This translates into CASTFPTGTVNEKLFF.

The chain uses TRBV29-1 and TRBJ2-3; 10 bases are a match to TRBD2. The V and J ends lost 8 bases and 1 base, in that order; junction bases with no gene match: 9. The germline V gene has CDR1 SQVTM and CDR2 ANQGSEA. This CDR3 has 15 amino acids. The CDR3 nucleotides are TGCAGCTACTATTACCTAGCGGGAGGCACAGATACGCAGTATTTT. Translation: CSYYYLAGGTDTQYF.